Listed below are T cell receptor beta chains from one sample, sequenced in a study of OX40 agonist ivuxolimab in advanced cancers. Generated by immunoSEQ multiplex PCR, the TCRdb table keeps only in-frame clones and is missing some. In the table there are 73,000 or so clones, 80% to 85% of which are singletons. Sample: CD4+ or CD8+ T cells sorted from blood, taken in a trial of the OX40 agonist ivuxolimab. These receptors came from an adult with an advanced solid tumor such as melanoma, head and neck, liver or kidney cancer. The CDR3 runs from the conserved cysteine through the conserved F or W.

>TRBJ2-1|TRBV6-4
CASKRRDSYNEQFF
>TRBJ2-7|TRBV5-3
CARRCVVWREQYF
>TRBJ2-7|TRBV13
CASSLGPLGTPGF
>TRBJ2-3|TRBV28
CASRTHPGSGTDTQYF
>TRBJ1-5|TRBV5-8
CASSLSLGGHQPQHF
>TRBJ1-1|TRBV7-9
CASSLDQGQVYTEAFF
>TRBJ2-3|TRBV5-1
CASVSGGPTDTQYF
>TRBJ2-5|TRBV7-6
CASSPSLQETQYF
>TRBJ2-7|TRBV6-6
CASSRAYEQYF
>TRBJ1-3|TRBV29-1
CSANKGNTIYF
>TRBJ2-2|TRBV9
CASRAQGRVGELFF
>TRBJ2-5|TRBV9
CASSSSGGTWETQYF
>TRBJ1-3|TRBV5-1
CASSLAGTDGNTIYF
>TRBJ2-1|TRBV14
CASSQGTSEYNEQFF
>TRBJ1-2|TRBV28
CASSYPERGANYGYTF
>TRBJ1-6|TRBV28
CASSGAGQAVPPLHF
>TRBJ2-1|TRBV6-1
CASSEREQKGQFF
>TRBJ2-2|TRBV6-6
CATGDGTGGTGELFF
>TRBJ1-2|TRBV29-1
CSVEGDRNGYTF
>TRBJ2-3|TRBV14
CASSSQSTDTQYF
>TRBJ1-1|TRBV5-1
CARECEAFF
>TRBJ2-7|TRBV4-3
CASSPIGGASYEQYF
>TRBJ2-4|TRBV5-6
CASSSGLHSQYF
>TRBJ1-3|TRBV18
CASSIRDRSSSGNTIYF
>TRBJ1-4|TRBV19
CASRPSGAGEKLFF
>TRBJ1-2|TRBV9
CASSVGGVGGYTF
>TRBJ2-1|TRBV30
CAWSVGGIPFF
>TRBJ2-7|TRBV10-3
CAISGSGQRGEQYF
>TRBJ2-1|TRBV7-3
CASSTTSLANEQFF
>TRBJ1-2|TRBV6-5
CASSLEKRANYGYTF
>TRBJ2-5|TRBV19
CASSELQGGRETQYF
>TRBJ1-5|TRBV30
CAWNLQGEGQPQHF
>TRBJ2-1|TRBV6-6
CASSYARETGGEQFF
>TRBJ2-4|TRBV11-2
CASSRSGTYGDIQYF
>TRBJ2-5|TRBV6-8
CARPGGTGDDQETQYF
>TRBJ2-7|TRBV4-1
CASSQERGGPPYEQYF
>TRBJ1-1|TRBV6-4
CASSDLTGGSTEAFF
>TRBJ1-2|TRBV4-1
CASSQLKKGGDNYGYTF
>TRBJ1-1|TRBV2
CASSAHMNTEAFF
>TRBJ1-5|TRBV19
CASKSFGGPPQPQHF
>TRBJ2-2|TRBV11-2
CASSLIRMNTGELFF
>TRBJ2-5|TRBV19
CATGTGGQETQYF
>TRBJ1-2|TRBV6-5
CATVAGQGYGYTF
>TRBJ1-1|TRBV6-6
CASSYSGGSVPEAFF
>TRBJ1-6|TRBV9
CASSVGGRGAPLHF
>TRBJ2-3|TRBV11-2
CASSRKMTQYF
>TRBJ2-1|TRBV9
CASSEGVAGGLYNEQFF
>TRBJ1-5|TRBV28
CASTPGQGKGNQPQHF
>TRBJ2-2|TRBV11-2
CASSSSKGMGELFF
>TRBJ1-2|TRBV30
CAWTGSPYGYTF
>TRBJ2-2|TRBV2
CASSDVDKTLFF
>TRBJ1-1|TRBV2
CASSDFRNTEAFF
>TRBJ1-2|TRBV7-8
CASSSFAGAGYTF
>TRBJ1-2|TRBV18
CASSPDTGGLANYGYTF
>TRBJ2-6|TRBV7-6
CASSHDRGRGANVLTF
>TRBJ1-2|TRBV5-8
CASSLRGTVTYGYTF
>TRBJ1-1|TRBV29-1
CSVGDGKTEAFF